Each of the 25 T cell receptor beta chains below was sequenced from the same sample in a study of T cell repertoires in cytomegalovirus infection. In TCRdb, the reads were re-called with MiXCR into one record per CDR3 protein. Of about 480,000 distinct CDR3 sequences listed, 33% were seen once; the top ten hold roughly a sixth. Antigens of these TCRs are unknown. This material consisted of cultured PBMCs, taken from culture after CMV antigen stimulation. These receptor sequences come from a human donor in good health (CMV status not recorded). Some clones in this sample may be carry-over from other donors' samples.

The rearrangement uses TRBV6-5 and TRBJ2-3; D is tentatively TRBD1 or TRBD2 (5 bases each). V shed 10 bases and J shed 5 bases, with 22 bases lying between them. Per the germline V gene, CDR1 is MNHEY and CDR2 is SVGAGI. The CDR3 is made up of 15 amino acids. CDR3 bases: TGTGCCACCTCAGGAGGACACACGAACCAAGATACGCAGTATTTT. It encodes CATSGGHTNQDTQYF.

The chain employs TRBV6-2 or TRBV6-3 and TRBJ1-2; TRBD1 is a possible D gene (5 bases). The CDR3 totals 12 residues. Trimming stripped 6 bases from V and 7 bases from J, with 12 bases between. Germline assignment: CDR1 MNHEY and CDR2 SVGEGT. CDR3 coding DNA: TGTGCCAGCAGGACATGGGACGGTGGCTACACCTTC. Residues: CASRTWDGGYTF.

This clonotype was observed a single time. The chain uses TRBV19 and TRBJ2-7; no clear D. The CDR3 is made up of 13 amino acids. CDR1 LNHDA and CDR2 SQIVND come from the germline V gene (reference sequence). Trimming took 5 bases from V and 6 from J, leaving 14 bases between them. The CDR3 nucleotides read TGTGCCAGTAGTCCGGGCGAAGCCGGCGAGCAGTACGTC. Translation gives CASSPGEAGEQYV.

The chain employs TRBV7-2 and TRBJ2-5, with a weak D call TRBD1 (5 bases). CDR1 and CDR2 from the germline V gene are SGHTA and FQGNSA. Trimming removed 3 bases at V and 5 bases at J, with 13 bases between. The CDR3 is 14 amino acids. CDR3 DNA: TGTGCCAGCAGCTTGTATCAGGGCGGCGAGACCCAGTACTTC. Translating it yields CASSLYQGGETQYF.

This clonotype has at least ten counts. The gene calls are TRBV7-2 and TRBJ2-1; 11 bases map to TRBD2. The V and J ends lost 4 bases and 0 bases, in that order; junction bases with no gene match: 14. The CDR3 runs to 20 residues. Germline CDR1 and CDR2: SGHTA and FQGNSA. The CDR3 is CASSWPLLAGEGSSYNEQFF. CDR3 sequence (DNA): TGTGCCAGCAGCTGGCCCCTACTAGCGGGAGAGGGGTCCTCCTACAATGAGCAGTTCTTC.

The chain joins TRBV20-1 to TRBJ1-6; no definite D call. The V gene's germline CDR1 is DFQATT and CDR2 SNEGSKA (reference sequence). Trimming took 3 bases from V and 10 from J, leaving 16 bases between them. The CDR3 is made up of 14 amino acids. The CDR3, as DNA: TGCAGTGCTAGGAGTCCCGGGCCGGAGTCACCCCTCCACTTT. Its translation is CSARSPGPESPLHF.

The rearrangement uses TRBV7-6 and TRBJ2-1, with 9 bases matching TRBD2. Per germline, CDR1 SGHVS and CDR2 FNYEAQ. The CDR3 spans 16 residues. V was pared by 4 bases and J by 7 bases, with 11 bases of the junction left unmatched. Here the CDR3 reads CASSSPSAGGLNEQFF. The DNA of the CDR3 is TGTGCCAGCAGCTCCCCTTCGGCGGGAGGGCTGAATGAGCAGTTCTTC.

The sample holds a few counts of this clonotype. V usage is TRBV5-1 and J usage is TRBJ2-5; the match to TRBD1 covers 9 bases. Germline loops: CDR1 SGHRS, CDR2 YFSETQ. CDR3 length equals 15 residues. J lost 2 bases, V lost 7 bases, and 9 bases had no gene match. The chain's CDR3 is CASGDTGGRQETQYF. The DNA for the CDR3 is TGCGCCAGCGGGGACACAGGGGGCCGGCAAGAGACCCAGTACTTC.

This clonotype was observed a few times. This chain connects TRBV6-5 to TRBJ2-7, with 13 bases that match TRBD2. The length of the CDR3 is 14 residues. CDR1 is MNHEY and CDR2 is SVGAGI in the germline V gene. Trimming cost V 6 bases and J 9 bases; bases outside gene matches: 8. The CDR3 nucleotides read TGTGCCAGCAGCCAGGGACTAGCGGGATCGAGGCAGTACTTC. This sequence encodes CASSQGLAGSRQYF.

The genes are TRBV7-9 and TRBJ2-1, with TRBD2 as a possible D gene (6 bases). Trimming shortened V by 2 bases and J by 0 bases, and 29 bases separated the two germline ends. The CDR3 totals 22 residues. Per germline, CDR1 SEHNR and CDR2 FQNEAQ (reference sequence). The CDR3 here is CASSLPPPREGDSRASYNEQFF. The CDR3 nucleotides are TGTGCCAGCAGCTTACCCCCCCCGCGGGAAGGCGATAGCAGGGCCTCCTACAATGAGCAGTTCTTC.

The CDR3 DNA reads as TGTGCCAGCAGCTTGGGGAGCGGTGGCTACACCTTC. Translating gives CASSLGSGGYTF. This rearrangement joins TRBV7-4 to TRBJ1-2; unclear D gene. V dropped 3 bases and J dropped 7 bases, with 9 bases sitting between them. The CDR3 is 12 residues long. The germline V gene encodes CDR1 SGHVT and CDR2 SQSDAQ.

The chain is built from TRBV29-1 and TRBJ2-7; possibly TRBD2 for D (7 bases). V lost 5 bases, J lost 6 bases, and 17 bases lay in between. CDR3 length equals 13 residues. Germline loops: CDR1 SQVTM, CDR2 ANQGSEA. The CDR3 DNA sequence: TGCAGCGTTCAAACAGGGAGGGGGTCCGAGCAGTACTTC. Translated: CSVQTGRGSEQYF.

Many counts were recorded for this clonotype. The chain combines TRBV7-8 with TRBJ2-1; 10 bases align to TRBD2. Germline V gene data show CDR1 as SGHVS and CDR2 as FQNEAQ. V shed 4 bases and J 7 bases; nucleotides not matched to a gene: 7. CDR3 size: 15 residues. In DNA form, the CDR3 reads TGTGCCAGCAGCTACTCTAGCGGGAGTTCGAATGAGCAGTTCTTC. This codes for CASSYSSGSSNEQFF.

The chain joins TRBV2 to TRBJ2-2, with D perhaps matching TRBD1 (6 bases). Germline V gives CDR1 SNHLY, CDR2 FYNNEI. This CDR3 is built from 14 residues. The V gene lost 6 bases and the J gene lost 1 base, with 9 bases spanning the gap. In nucleotides, the CDR3 is TGTGCCAGCAGAAGGGGACAGAACACCGGGGAGCTGTTTTTT. This encodes CASRRGQNTGELFF.

The chain combines TRBV7-2 with TRBJ1-1; 9 positions agree with TRBD1. This CDR3 is built from 14 residues. Germline lookup yields CDR1 SGHTA and CDR2 FQGNSA. The V and J ends lost 6 bases and 1 base, in that order; junction bases with no gene match: 3. The CDR3 loop is CASRGQGSNTEAFF. As DNA, the CDR3 is TGTGCCAGCAGGGGACAGGGATCGAACACTGAAGCTTTCTTT. The entire variable domain, with the rest obtained from reference TRBV7-2 and TRBJ1-1, is as follows: GAGVSQSPSNKVTEKGKDVELRCDPISGHTALYWYRQSLGQGLEFLIYFQGNSAPDKSGLPSDRFSAERTGGSVSTLTIQRTQQEDSAVYLCASRGQGSNTEAFFGQGTRLTVV.

In this sample, this clonotype is medium-sized. The rearrangement uses TRBV7-2 and TRBJ2-3; D tentatively fits TRBD1 or TRBD2 (5 bases each). This CDR3 spans 16 amino acids. V gave up 3 bases and J gave up 0 bases, with 13 bases separating them. Germline V CDR1 and CDR2: SGHTA, FQGNSA. The CDR3 here is CASSFGTHLSTDTQYF. CDR3 bases: TGTGCCAGCAGCTTCGGGACCCACTTAAGCACAGATACGCAGTATTTT.

This chain connects TRBV7-2 to TRBJ1-6; 9 nucleotides match TRBD1. This CDR3 region has 17 residues. V lost 4 bases and J lost 5; bases outside the gene matches: 9. CDR1 SGHTA and CDR2 FQGNSA come from the germline V gene. CDR3 DNA: TGTGCCAGCAGCTCTAGATGGGGGACAGGGAATAATTCACCCCTCCACTTT. The encoded protein is CASSSRWGTGNNSPLHF. The entire variable domain, with the rest obtained from reference TRBV7-2 and TRBJ1-6, is as follows: GAGVSQSPSNKVTEKGKDVELRCDPISGHTALYWYRQSLGQGLEFLIYFQGNSAPDKSGLPSDRFSAERTGGSVSTLTIQRTQQEDSAVYLCASSSRWGTGNNSPLHFGNGTRLTVT.

This clonotype was detected a few times. The J gene is TRBJ2-1, the V gene TRBV7-3; D uncertain. The CDR3 contains 18 residues. The germline CDR1 and CDR2 sequences are SGHTA and FQGTGA. V was shortened by 5 bases and J by 0 bases, with 20 bases between the two germline ends. CDR3 residues: CASSPLVSAEPSYNEQFF. In DNA form, the CDR3 reads TGTGCCAGCAGCCCTCTGGTGAGCGCCGAACCCTCCTACAATGAGCAGTTCTTC.

The V gene is TRBV4-1, the J gene TRBJ2-2, with a tentative D call TRBD2 (6 bases). The CDR3 covers 16 residues. Deletions cut 6 bases from V and 4 bases from J, with 18 bases between. CDR1 MGHRA and CDR2 YSYEKL come from the germline V gene. The CDR3 sequence is CASREGYGWATGELFF. The CDR3 DNA is TGCGCCAGCAGGGAGGGATACGGGTGGGCCACCGGGGAGCTGTTTTTT.

This clonotype was counted a few times. The chain uses TRBV19 and TRBJ2-1, with D hard to call. The CDR3 is 11 amino acids. Germline CDR1 LNHDA, CDR2 SQIVND (reference sequence). Deletions cut 8 bases from V and 1 base from J, with 3 bases between. The CDR3 DNA sequence: TGTGCCAGTCTATCCTACAATGAGCAGTTCTTC. Protein: CASLSYNEQFF. The full variable domain, rest sourced from reference TRBV19 and TRBJ2-1, is DGGITQSPKYLFRKEGQNVTLSCEQNLNHDAMYWYRQDPGQGLRLIYYSQIVNDFQKGDIAEGYSVSREKKESFPLTVTSAQKNPTAFYLCASLSYNEQFFGPGTRLTVL.

In its sample, this clonotype ranks as medium-sized. The chain has TRBV7-2 and TRBJ1-5; 7 bases are a match to TRBD1. Trimming took 2 bases from V and 4 from J; bases not matched to a gene: 5. CDR1 is SGHTA and CDR2 is FQGNSA in the germline V gene. The CDR3 extends over 15 amino acids. The CDR3 DNA sequence: TGTGCCAGCAGCTTATGGGGGACAGCAAATCAGCCCCAGCATTTT. Protein product: CASSLWGTANQPQHF.

This clonotype has a handful of counts. The CDR3 loop reads CASSREKGAGQTSYNEQFF. The CDR3 region has the DNA TGCGCCAGCAGCCGAGAGAAGGGGGCAGGCCAGACCTCCTACAATGAGCAGTTCTTC. The J gene is TRBJ2-1, the V gene TRBV4-1, with 7 bases aligning to TRBD1. Losses at the gene ends were 4 bases for V and 0 bases for J; bases not matched to a gene: 15. This CDR3 has 19 residues. From germline, CDR1 is MGHRA and CDR2 YSYEKL.

This clonotype was counted only a few times. The chain uses TRBV11-3 and TRBJ2-1; the match to TRBD2 covers 13 bases. V was pared by 4 bases and J by 0 bases, with 3 bases of the junction left unmatched. The CDR3 runs 17 residues. CDR1 SGHNT and CDR2 YENEEA come from the germline V gene. The CDR3 sequence is CASSSRTSGSSYNEQFF. The CDR3 DNA sequence: TGTGCCAGCAGCTCCAGGACTAGCGGGAGCTCCTACAATGAGCAGTTCTTC.

This clonotype was seen repeatedly, ten times or more. The chain carries TRBV6-1 and TRBJ2-7; TRBD1 aligns across 8 bases. In germline, CDR1 is MNHNS, CDR2 SASEGT. V trimming: 6 bases; J trimming: 7 bases; junction bases outside the gene matches: 8. The CDR3 is 13 amino acids. Written as DNA, the CDR3 is TGTGCCAGCAGCGTGGACAGGGAATGGGAGCAGTACGTC. As protein: CASSVDREWEQYV.

The DNA for the CDR3 is TGCAGTGCTAGACTTTGGGACAGCCCCTATGGCTACACCTTC. It translates to CSARLWDSPYGYTF. This chain uses TRBV20-1 with TRBJ1-2; 7 positions match TRBD1. There are 14 residues in the CDR3. V lost 2 bases, J lost 4 bases, and 7 bases stayed unmatched. Germline V lookup: CDR1 DFQATT, CDR2 SNEGSKA (reference sequence).